This T cell receptor delta chain appears in the sequencing data of a study of gamma-delta chains in newborns, infants, children. This clone was detected only a few times. A far larger clone is a single base away, which makes a read error likely. The same CDR3 arises from other DNA sequences in this sample as well. This CDR3 is 14 amino acids long. The germline V gene has CDR1 GEAIGNYY and CDR2 EKD. TCRdb reprocessed the reads through CATT. The sample has about 5,000 delta-chain clones; roughly 0.4% are singletons. This chain joins TRDV2 and TRDJ2, with TRDD3 as a possible D gene (6 bases). The clonotype was recovered from a child who was a newborn, infant or young child, either healthy, febrile or measles-vaccinated (not recorded which). Sample: blood. CDR3 loop: CACDTLGYMSQLFF. The CDR3 region has the DNA TGCGCCTGTGACACCCTGGGGTACATGTCGCAACTCTTCTTT.